Listed below are T cell receptor beta chains from one sample, sequenced in a study of blood T cell repertoires in COVID-19. TCRdb's copy holds only in-frame clones and misses some; the assay was immunoSEQ multiplex PCR. The sample records around 150,000 clones, 65% to 85% being singletons. Sequencing used peripheral blood. These receptors all stem from a woman aged 80 or older with acute or convalescent COVID-19. Both conserved end residues are part of each CDR3. The order of the fields is V gene, clone size, J gene, D gene, CDR3 protein, CDR3 DNA. The D gene is left open where the match is weak. Some rows have no size entry. The others give once, few or many, or a class for an expanded clone.

V gene: TRBV7-2; clone size: NA; J gene: TRBJ2-1; D gene: TRBD2; CDR3 protein: CASSSTSGSFSEQFF; CDR3 DNA: TGTGCCAGCAGCTCGACTAGCGGGAGTTTCAGTGAGCAGTTCTTC
V gene: TRBV10-1; clone size: NA; J gene: TRBJ1-2; D gene: NA; CDR3 protein: CARDSPEANYGYTF; CDR3 DNA: TGCGCCAGGGACAGCCCGGAGGCTAACTATGGCTACACCTTC
V gene: TRBV6-5; clone size: few; J gene: TRBJ1-5; D gene: NA; CDR3 protein: CASSSLYSNQPQHF; CDR3 DNA: TGTGCCAGCAGTTCCCTTTATAGCAATCAGCCCCAGCATTTT
V gene: TRBV7-2; clone size: NA; J gene: TRBJ1-2; D gene: TRBD1; CDR3 protein: CASSSRSGTGGNYGYTF; CDR3 DNA: TGTGCCAGCAGCTCTCGATCGGGGACAGGGGGCAACTATGGCTACACCTTC
V gene: TRBV12-5; clone size: many; J gene: TRBJ1-2; D gene: NA; CDR3 protein: CASGLPTSGVYGYTF; CDR3 DNA: TGTGCTAGTGGTTTGCCAACTTCAGGGGTGTATGGCTACACCTTC
V gene: TRBV28; clone size: NA; J gene: TRBJ1-5; D gene: NA; CDR3 protein: CASSFIVGGESSNQPQHF; CDR3 DNA: TGTGCCAGCAGCTTTATTGTCGGGGGGGAGTCAAGCAATCAGCCCCAGCATTTT
V gene: TRBV5-6; clone size: NA; J gene: TRBJ1-1; D gene: NA; CDR3 protein: CASSLRRGMNTEAFF; CDR3 DNA: TGTGCCAGCAGCCTACGCAGGGGTATGAACACTGAAGCTTTCTTT
V gene: TRBV4-2; clone size: once; J gene: TRBJ1-2; D gene: NA; CDR3 protein: CASSQRVGLYGYTF; CDR3 DNA: TGTGCCAGCAGCCAACGAGTGGGACTATATGGCTACACCTTC
V gene: TRBV2; clone size: NA; J gene: TRBJ1-6; D gene: TRBD1; CDR3 protein: CASTGQGFNSPLHF; CDR3 DNA: TGTGCCAGCACCGGACAGGGGTTCAATTCACCCCTCCACTTT
V gene: TRBV30; clone size: NA; J gene: TRBJ1-2; D gene: TRBD1; CDR3 protein: CAWNRGLGYGYTF; CDR3 DNA: TGTGCCTGGAACAGGGGGTTGGGTTATGGCTACACCTTC
V gene: TRBV29-1; clone size: NA; J gene: TRBJ1-5; D gene: NA; CDR3 protein: CSVEAGAGQPQHF; CDR3 DNA: TGCAGCGTTGAAGCAGGGGCAGGACAGCCCCAGCATTTT
V gene: TRBV7-6; clone size: NA; J gene: TRBJ2-5; D gene: TRBD2; CDR3 protein: CASSLAGERGRRETQYF; CDR3 DNA: TGTGCCAGCAGCTTAGCGGGGGAGCGGGGGAGGCGAGAGACCCAGTACTTC
V gene: TRBV24-1; clone size: NA; J gene: TRBJ2-1; D gene: TRBD2; CDR3 protein: CATSDLRGGGNEQFF; CDR3 DNA: TGTGCCACCAGTGATTTGCGCGGGGGTGGAAATGAGCAGTTCTTC
V gene: TRBV5-5; clone size: NA; J gene: TRBJ2-7; D gene: NA; CDR3 protein: CASSWDFYEQYF; CDR3 DNA: TGTGCCAGCAGCTGGGACTTTTACGAGCAGTACTTC
V gene: TRBV28; clone size: NA; J gene: TRBJ1-5; D gene: NA; CDR3 protein: CASTRGRNQPQHF; CDR3 DNA: TGTGCCAGCACCAGGGGACGCAATCAGCCCCAGCATTTT
V gene: TRBV2; clone size: NA; J gene: TRBJ2-1; D gene: TRBD2; CDR3 protein: CASSDIPSGNYNEQFF; CDR3 DNA: TGTGCCAGCAGTGATATTCCCAGCGGGAACTACAATGAGCAGTTCTTC
V gene: TRBV19; clone size: NA; J gene: TRBJ1-3; D gene: TRBD1; CDR3 protein: CASSFSTGIWDTIYF; CDR3 DNA: TGTGCCAGTAGTTTCTCGACAGGGATTTGGGACACCATATATTTT
V gene: TRBV4-1; clone size: NA; J gene: TRBJ1-2; D gene: NA; CDR3 protein: CASSQGSGGPFGYTF; CDR3 DNA: TGCGCCAGCAGCCAAGGGAGTGGGGGCCCCTTTGGCTACACCTTC
V gene: TRBV19; clone size: NA; J gene: TRBJ2-7; D gene: NA; CDR3 protein: CASSAWDNTYEQYF; CDR3 DNA: TGTGCCAGTAGCGCTTGGGACAATACCTACGAGCAGTACTTC
V gene: TRBV5-1; clone size: NA; J gene: TRBJ2-3; D gene: NA; CDR3 protein: CASSLPSTDTQYF; CDR3 DNA: TGCGCCAGCAGCTTGCCTAGCACAGATACGCAGTATTTT
V gene: TRBV6-5; clone size: NA; J gene: TRBJ1-2; D gene: NA; CDR3 protein: CASSSTGPGYTF; CDR3 DNA: TGTGCCAGCAGCTCTACAGGGCCTGGCTACACCTTC
V gene: TRBV5-1; clone size: NA; J gene: TRBJ2-1; D gene: NA; CDR3 protein: CASSLAGSGSYNEQFF; CDR3 DNA: TGCGCCAGCAGCTTGGCAGGGTCCGGCTCCTACAATGAGCAGTTCTTC
V gene: TRBV5-5; clone size: once; J gene: TRBJ2-3; D gene: TRBD1; CDR3 protein: CASSPRTGTDTQYF; CDR3 DNA: TGTGCCAGCAGCCCAAGGACAGGGACAGATACGCAGTATTTT
V gene: TRBV30; clone size: few; J gene: TRBJ2-1; D gene: NA; CDR3 protein: CAWIERGRGRWMFF; CDR3 DNA: TGTGCCTGGATCGAGCGGGGTAGGGGGAGGTGGATGTTCTTC
V gene: TRBV19; clone size: NA; J gene: TRBJ2-5; D gene: TRBD2; CDR3 protein: CASSIRASGEETQYF; CDR3 DNA: TGTGCCAGTAGTATCAGGGCTAGCGGAGAAGAGACCCAGTACTTC
V gene: TRBV3-1/TRBV3-2; clone size: NA; J gene: TRBJ2-7; D gene: TRBD2; CDR3 protein: CASSPRLAGEQYF; CDR3 DNA: TGTGCCAGCAGCCCCCGACTAGCGGGGGAGCAGTACTTC
V gene: TRBV15; clone size: few; J gene: TRBJ2-2; D gene: TRBD2; CDR3 protein: CATSRDPGLAGGITGELFF; CDR3 DNA: TGTGCCACCAGCAGAGATCCCGGACTAGCGGGGGGCATCACCGGGGAGCTGTTTTTT
V gene: TRBV11-2; clone size: NA; J gene: TRBJ2-5; D gene: NA; CDR3 protein: CASSQTRGQETQYF; CDR3 DNA: TGTGCCAGCAGCCAAACTAGAGGCCAAGAGACCCAGTACTTC
V gene: TRBV30; clone size: NA; J gene: TRBJ1-6; D gene: TRBD1; CDR3 protein: CAWSVRGQGDSPLHF; CDR3 DNA: TGTGCCTGGAGTGTACGGGGGCAGGGGGATTCACCCCTCCACTTT
V gene: TRBV7-8; clone size: NA; J gene: TRBJ1-4; D gene: NA; CDR3 protein: CASSLGAATNEKLFF; CDR3 DNA: TGTGCCAGCAGCTTAGGCGCCGCAACTAATGAAAAACTGTTTTTT
V gene: TRBV4-1; clone size: NA; J gene: TRBJ1-4; D gene: NA; CDR3 protein: CASSSGHSMQEKLFF; CDR3 DNA: TGCGCCAGCAGCTCGGGACATTCGATGCAGGAAAAACTGTTTTTT
V gene: TRBV23-1; clone size: NA; J gene: TRBJ1-1; D gene: NA; CDR3 protein: CASSQPDRKVDMNTEAFF; CDR3 DNA: TGCGCCAGCAGTCAACCCGACAGAAAAGTAGACATGAACACTGAAGCTTTCTTT
V gene: TRBV4-1; clone size: NA; J gene: TRBJ2-3; D gene: TRBD2; CDR3 protein: CASSQVSLAENTDTQYF; CDR3 DNA: TGCGCCAGCAGCCAAGTATCCCTAGCGGAGAACACAGATACGCAGTATTTT
V gene: TRBV6-6; clone size: NA; J gene: TRBJ1-2; D gene: TRBD1; CDR3 protein: CASTRTGTNYGYTF; CDR3 DNA: TGTGCCAGCACCCGGACAGGGACTAACTATGGCTACACCTTC
V gene: TRBV18; clone size: NA; J gene: TRBJ1-5; D gene: TRBD1; CDR3 protein: CASSPLGTGNQPQHF; CDR3 DNA: TGTGCCAGCTCACCTCTCGGGACAGGGAATCAGCCCCAGCATTTT
V gene: TRBV2; clone size: NA; J gene: TRBJ1-5; D gene: TRBD1; CDR3 protein: CASSAGQIQPQHF; CDR3 DNA: TGTGCCAGCAGCGCGGGACAGATTCAGCCCCAGCATTTT
V gene: TRBV11-3; clone size: NA; J gene: TRBJ2-7; D gene: NA; CDR3 protein: CASSLDQIYEQYF; CDR3 DNA: TGTGCCAGCAGCTTAGATCAGATCTACGAGCAGTACTTC
V gene: TRBV7-9; clone size: NA; J gene: TRBJ2-6; D gene: NA; CDR3 protein: CASSLGRTGTGANVLTF; CDR3 DNA: TGTGCCAGCAGCTTAGGCCGCACAGGGACCGGGGCCAACGTCCTGACTTTC
V gene: TRBV3-1/TRBV3-2; clone size: NA; J gene: TRBJ1-5; D gene: NA; CDR3 protein: CASSPSAGNNQPQHF; CDR3 DNA: TGTGCCAGCAGCCCCTCAGCAGGGAACAATCAGCCCCAGCATTTT
V gene: TRBV6-5; clone size: NA; J gene: TRBJ2-3; D gene: TRBD2; CDR3 protein: CASSYSSLAGYDTQYF; CDR3 DNA: TGTGCCAGCAGTTACTCATCGCTAGCGGGATATGATACGCAGTATTTT
V gene: TRBV7-2; clone size: NA; J gene: TRBJ2-7; D gene: NA; CDR3 protein: CASSLWGSGSPYEQYF; CDR3 DNA: TGTGCCAGCAGCCTATGGGGCAGCGGGTCGCCCTACGAGCAGTACTTC
V gene: TRBV3-1/TRBV3-2; clone size: once; J gene: TRBJ1-1; D gene: NA; CDR3 protein: CASSQMGHGTEAFF; CDR3 DNA: TGTGCCAGCAGCCAAATGGGGCACGGGACTGAAGCTTTCTTT
V gene: TRBV5-1; clone size: NA; J gene: TRBJ2-1; D gene: NA; CDR3 protein: CASSLSGGFYNEQFF; CDR3 DNA: TGCGCCAGCAGCTTGTCGGGGGGCTTCTACAATGAGCAGTTCTTC
V gene: TRBV19; clone size: NA; J gene: TRBJ2-1; D gene: TRBD1; CDR3 protein: CASSRDRGDEQFF; CDR3 DNA: TGTGCCAGTAGTAGAGACAGGGGGGATGAGCAGTTCTTC